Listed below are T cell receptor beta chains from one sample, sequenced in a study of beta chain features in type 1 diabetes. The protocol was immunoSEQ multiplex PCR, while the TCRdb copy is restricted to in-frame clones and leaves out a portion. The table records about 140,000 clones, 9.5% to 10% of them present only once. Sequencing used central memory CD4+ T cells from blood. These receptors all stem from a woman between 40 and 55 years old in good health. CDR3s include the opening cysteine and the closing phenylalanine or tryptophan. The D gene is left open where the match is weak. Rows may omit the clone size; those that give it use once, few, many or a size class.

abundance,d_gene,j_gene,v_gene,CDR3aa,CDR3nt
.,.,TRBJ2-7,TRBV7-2,CASSLFWAQGSSYEQYF,TGTGCCAGCAGCTTATTCTGGGCGCAGGGTTCATCCTACGAGCAGTACTTC
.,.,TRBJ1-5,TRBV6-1,CASKTDTNQPQHF,TGTGCCAGCAAGACAGACACCAATCAGCCCCAGCATTTT
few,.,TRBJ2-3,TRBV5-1,CASSAGLSTDTQYF,TGCGCCAGCAGCGCGGGACTCAGCACAGATACGCAGTATTTT
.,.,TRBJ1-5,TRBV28,CASTLWQGDQPQHF,TGTGCCAGCACCCTGTGGCAGGGTGATCAGCCCCAGCATTTT
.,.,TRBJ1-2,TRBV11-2,CASGQGYGYTF,TGTGCCAGCGGCCAGGGGTATGGCTACACCTTC
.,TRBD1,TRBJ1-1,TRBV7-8,CASSLRSGQGANTEAFF,TGTGCCAGCAGCTTACGGTCGGGGCAGGGGGCGAACACTGAAGCTTTCTTT
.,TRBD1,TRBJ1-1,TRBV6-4,CASSMDRGLGAFF,TGTGCCAGCAGTATGGACAGGGGGCTCGGAGCTTTCTTT
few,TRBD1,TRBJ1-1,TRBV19,CASSPGGQGLAWTEAFF,TGTGCCAGTAGTCCAGGGGGACAGGGGCTAGCCTGGACTGAAGCTTTCTTT
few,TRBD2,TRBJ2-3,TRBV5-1,CASSPGRGLATDTQYF,TGCGCCAGCAGCCCCGGTCGGGGACTAGCCACAGATACGCAGTATTTT
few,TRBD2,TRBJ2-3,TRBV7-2,CASSSGTSGGFRDTQYF,TGTGCCAGCAGCTCCGGGACTAGCGGGGGATTTAGAGATACGCAGTATTTT
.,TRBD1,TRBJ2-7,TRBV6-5,CASSSDRGPYEQYF,TGTGCCAGCAGTTCTGACAGGGGGCCTTACGAGCAGTACTTC
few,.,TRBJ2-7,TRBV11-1,CASSLGRTVSYEQYF,TGTGCCAGCAGCTTAGGCAGGACAGTCTCCTACGAGCAGTACTTC
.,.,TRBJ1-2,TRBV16,CASSQYREGNGYTF,TGTGCCAGCAGCCAATACAGGGAGGGAAATGGCTACACCTTC
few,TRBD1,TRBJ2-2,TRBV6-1,CASRDRGHTGELFF,TGTGCCAGCAGGGACAGGGGGCACACCGGGGAGCTGTTTTTT
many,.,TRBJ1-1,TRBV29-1,CSGRGSAITEAFF,TGCAGCGGTAGAGGGTCCGCTATCACTGAAGCTTTCTTT
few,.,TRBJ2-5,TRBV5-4,CASSFERQETQYF,TGTGCCAGCAGCTTTGAGAGGCAAGAGACCCAGTACTTC
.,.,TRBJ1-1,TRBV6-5,CASKEGLNTEAFF,TGTGCCAGCAAAGAGGGATTGAACACTGAAGCTTTCTTT
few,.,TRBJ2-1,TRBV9,CASSAWGWGNEQFF,TGTGCCAGCAGCGCTTGGGGCTGGGGCAATGAGCAGTTCTTC
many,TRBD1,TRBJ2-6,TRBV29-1,CSVEEGAPSVLTF,TGCAGCGTCGAAGAGGGGGCTCCCAGCGTCCTGACTTTC
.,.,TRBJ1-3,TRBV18,CASSPSGSGNTIYF,TGTGCCAGCTCACCAAGCGGATCCGGAAACACCATATATTTT
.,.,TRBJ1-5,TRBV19,CASSSSRPKVNQPQHF,TGTGCCAGTAGTTCTTCTAGGCCGAAGGTAAATCAGCCCCAGCATTTT
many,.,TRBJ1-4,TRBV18,CASSPNSQGNEKLFF,TGTGCCAGCTCACCAAATAGTCAGGGGAATGAAAAACTGTTTTTT
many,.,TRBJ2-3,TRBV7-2,CASTATGTDTQYF,TGTGCCAGCACCGCAACGGGCACAGATACGCAGTATTTT
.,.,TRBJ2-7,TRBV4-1,CASSRALGGVGYEQYF,TGCGCCAGCAGCCGCGCCCTGGGCGGGGTAGGCTACGAGCAGTACTTC
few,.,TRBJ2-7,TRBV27,CASGTTRVEQYF,TGTGCCAGCGGAACTACCAGGGTCGAGCAGTACTTC
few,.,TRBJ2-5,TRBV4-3,CASSQDLSVGEGVFRETQYF,TGCGCCAGCAGCCAAGATTTATCGGTAGGGGAGGGGGTTTTCAGAGAGACCCAGTACTTC
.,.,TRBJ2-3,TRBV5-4,CASSGRWARGDTQYF,TGTGCCAGCAGCGGGCGGTGGGCAAGGGGAGATACGCAGTATTTT
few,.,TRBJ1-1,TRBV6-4,CASSESWANTEAFF,TGTGCCAGCAGTGAATCTTGGGCGAACACTGAAGCTTTCTTT
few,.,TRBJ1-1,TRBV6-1,CASSVQGYMNTEAFF,TGTGCCAGCAGCGTCCAGGGATATATGAACACTGAAGCTTTCTTT
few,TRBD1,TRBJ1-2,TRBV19,CASTLTGLGYGYTF,TGTGCCAGTACCCTGACAGGGCTCGGCTATGGCTACACCTTC
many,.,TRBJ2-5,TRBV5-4,CASSRGTQGAETQYF,TGTGCCAGCAGCCGGGGGACGCAAGGTGCAGAGACCCAGTACTTC
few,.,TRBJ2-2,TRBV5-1,CASSWNSRELFF,TGCGCCAGCAGCTGGAACAGCCGGGAGCTGTTTTTT
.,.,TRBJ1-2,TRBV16,CASSPNGGGYTF,TGTGCCAGCAGCCCAAACGGGGGAGGCTACACCTTC
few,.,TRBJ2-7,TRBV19,CASTPQVPGYEQYF,TGTGCCAGTACCCCACAGGTCCCCGGCTACGAGCAGTACTTC
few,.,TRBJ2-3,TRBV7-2,CASRPPRAGVTDTQYF,TGTGCCAGCCGTCCCCCGCGGGCTGGGGTCACAGATACGCAGTATTTT
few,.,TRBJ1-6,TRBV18,CASSPVSKNSPPHF,TGTGCCAGCTCACCAGTAAGCAAGAATTCACCCCCCCACTTT
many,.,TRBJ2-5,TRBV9,CASSAGLRRIETQYF,TGTGCCAGCAGCGCCGGACTACGCCGAATAGAGACCCAGTACTTC
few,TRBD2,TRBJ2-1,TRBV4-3,CASSQDIPQVAGGPGEQFF,TGCGCCAGCAGCCAAGATATCCCTCAAGTAGCGGGGGGGCCGGGTGAGCAGTTCTTC
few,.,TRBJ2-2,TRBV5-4,CASSLARYTGELFF,TGTGCCAGCAGCTTGGCCAGGTACACCGGGGAGCTGTTTTTT
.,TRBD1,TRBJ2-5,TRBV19,CASGTTGVGETQYF,TGTGCCTCAGGCACAACAGGGGTTGGAGAGACCCAGTACTTC
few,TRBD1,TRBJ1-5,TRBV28,CASSLGTGWTAQPQHF,TGTGCCAGCAGCCTTGGGACAGGGTGGACAGCTCAGCCCCAGCATTTT
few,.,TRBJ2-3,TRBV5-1,CASSLGGLVTDTQYF,TGCGCCAGCAGCTTGGGGGGGCTAGTCACAGATACGCAGTATTTT
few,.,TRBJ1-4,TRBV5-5,CASSPTTTTNEKLFF,TGTGCCAGCAGCCCAACCACTACAACTAATGAAAAACTGTTTTTT
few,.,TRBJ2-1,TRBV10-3,CATRMNSLNNEQFF,TGTGCCACCCGGATGAATAGCCTGAACAATGAGCAGTTCTTC
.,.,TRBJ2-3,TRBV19,CASNPTRTDTQYF,TGTGCCAGTAATCCGACTCGGACAGATACGCAGTATTTT
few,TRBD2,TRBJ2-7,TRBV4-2,CASSQDYRDSGGHYEQYF,TGTGCCAGCAGCCAAGATTATAGGGATAGCGGGGGGCACTACGAGCAGTACTTC
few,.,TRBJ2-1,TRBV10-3,CAISESIGNEQFF,TGTGCCATCAGTGAGTCGATCGGCAATGAGCAGTTCTTC
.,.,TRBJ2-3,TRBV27,CASSPQGTDTQYF,TGTGCCAGCAGTCCGCAGGGTACAGATACGCAGTATTTT
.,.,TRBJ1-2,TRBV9,CASSVGGGSGYTF,TGTGCCAGCAGCGTAGGGGGCGGAAGCGGCTACACCTTC
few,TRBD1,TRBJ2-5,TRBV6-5,CASSDHRGTETQYF,TGTGCCAGCAGTGACCACAGGGGGACGGAGACCCAGTACTTC
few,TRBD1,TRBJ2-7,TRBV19,CASAARQGAGEQYF,TGTGCCAGTGCGGCGAGGCAGGGGGCGGGCGAGCAGTACTTC